The T cell receptor (beta chain) under discussion was sequenced for a study of blood T cell repertoires in COVID-19. Here immunoSEQ multiplex PCR was the method, and the copy in TCRdb shows in-frame clones only, minus some. The sample has 180,000 or so clones; around 80% are singletons. Germline-derived CDR1 and CDR2 are LGHDT and YNNKEL (reference sequence). The germline V and J ends were trimmed by 7 bases and 9 bases, with 13 bases remaining between them. The CDR3 is made up of 12 amino acids. The rearrangement uses TRBV3-1 (or the pseudogene TRBV3-2) and TRBJ2-1, with D tentatively TRBD2 (6 bases). The sequence was collected from a woman aged 35 to 49 with COVID-19, enrolled during active disease. The sequencing input was peripheral blood. CDR3 protein: CASNGAGPEQFF. CDR3 nucleotide sequence: TGTGCCAGCAACGGGGCGGGGCCTGAGCAGTTCTTC.